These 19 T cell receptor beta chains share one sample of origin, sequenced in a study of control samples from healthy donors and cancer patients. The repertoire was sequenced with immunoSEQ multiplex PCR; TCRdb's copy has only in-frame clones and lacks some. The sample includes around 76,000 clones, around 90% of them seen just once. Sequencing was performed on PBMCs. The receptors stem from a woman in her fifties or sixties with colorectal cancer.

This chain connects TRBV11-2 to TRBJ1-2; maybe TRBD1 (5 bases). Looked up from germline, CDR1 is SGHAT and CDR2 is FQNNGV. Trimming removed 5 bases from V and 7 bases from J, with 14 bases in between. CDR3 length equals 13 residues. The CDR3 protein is CASSPGDQCGYTF. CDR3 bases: TGTGCCAGCAGCCCCGGGGACCAGTGTGGCTACACCTTC.

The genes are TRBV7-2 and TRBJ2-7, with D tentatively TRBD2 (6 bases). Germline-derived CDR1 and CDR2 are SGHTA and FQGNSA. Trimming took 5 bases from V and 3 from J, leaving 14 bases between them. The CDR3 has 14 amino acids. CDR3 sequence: CASSPSGLNYEQYV. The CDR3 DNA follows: TGTGCCAGCAGCCCCTCGGGACTTAACTACGAGCAGTACGTC.

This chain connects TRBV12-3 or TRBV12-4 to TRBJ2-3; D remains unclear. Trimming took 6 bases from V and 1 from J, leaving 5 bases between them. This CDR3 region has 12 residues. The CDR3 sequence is CASSQGTDTQYF. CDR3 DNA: TGTGCCAGCAGCCAGGGCACAGATACGCAGTATTTT.

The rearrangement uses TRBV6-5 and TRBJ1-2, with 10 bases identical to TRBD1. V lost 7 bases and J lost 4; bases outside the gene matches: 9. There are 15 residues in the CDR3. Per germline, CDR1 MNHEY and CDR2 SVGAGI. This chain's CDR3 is CASTTGQGILYGYTF. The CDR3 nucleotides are TGTGCCAGCACCACGGGACAGGGGATCCTCTATGGCTACACCTTC.

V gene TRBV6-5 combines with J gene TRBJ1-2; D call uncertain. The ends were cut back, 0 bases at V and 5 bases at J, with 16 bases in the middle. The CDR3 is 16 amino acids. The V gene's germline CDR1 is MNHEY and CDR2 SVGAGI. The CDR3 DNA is TGTGCCAGCAGTTACTCGATTAACAGCGACGGGTATGGCTACACCTTC. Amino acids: CASSYSINSDGYGYTF.

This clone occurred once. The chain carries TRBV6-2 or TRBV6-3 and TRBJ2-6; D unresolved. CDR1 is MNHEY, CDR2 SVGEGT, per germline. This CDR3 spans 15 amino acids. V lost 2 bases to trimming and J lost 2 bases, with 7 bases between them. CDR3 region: CASSYQSTGANVLTF. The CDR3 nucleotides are TGTGCCAGCAGTTACCAGAGTACTGGGGCCAACGTCCTGACTTTC.

The CDR3 protein is CASSPGTGAKGYTF. The DNA for the CDR3 is TGTGCCAGCAGCCCAGGGACAGGGGCGAAGGGCTACACCTTC. The chain is built from TRBV7-3 and TRBJ1-2; 10 bases match TRBD1. Looked up from germline, CDR1 is SGHTA and CDR2 is FQGTGA. The CDR3 runs to 14 residues. V trimming: 5 bases; J trimming: 8 bases; junction bases outside the gene matches: 8. Complete variable domain (other parts from reference TRBV7-3 and TRBJ1-2): GAGVSQTPSNKVTEKGKYVELRCDPISGHTALYWYRQSLGQGPEFLIYFQGTGAADDSGLPNDRFFAVRPEGSVSTLKIQRTERGDSAVYLCASSPGTGAKGYTFGSGTRLTVV.

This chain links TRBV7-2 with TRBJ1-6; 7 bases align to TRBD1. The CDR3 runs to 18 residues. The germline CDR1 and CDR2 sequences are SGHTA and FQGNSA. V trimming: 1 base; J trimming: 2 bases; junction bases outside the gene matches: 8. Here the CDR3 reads CASSLEGAGTAYNSPLHF. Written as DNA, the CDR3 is TGTGCCAGCAGCTTAGAGGGGGCCGGGACAGCCTATAATTCACCCCTCCACTTT.

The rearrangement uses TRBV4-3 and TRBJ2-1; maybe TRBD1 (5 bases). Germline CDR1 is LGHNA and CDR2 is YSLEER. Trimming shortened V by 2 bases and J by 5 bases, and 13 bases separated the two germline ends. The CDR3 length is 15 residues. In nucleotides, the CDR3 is TGCGCCAGCAGCCAATCCTACAGGATTAACAATGAGCAGTTCTTC. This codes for CASSQSYRINNEQFF.

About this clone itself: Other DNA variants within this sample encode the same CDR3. DNA of the CDR3: TGTGCCAGCAGCCCTACCGGGACTGACTATGGCTACACCTTC. It yields the protein CASSPTGTDYGYTF. The V and J genes are TRBV7-2 and TRBJ1-2; tentative D call: TRBD1 (5 bases). The V end was cut by 5 bases, the J end by 3 bases, with 13 bases between. CDR3 length equals 14 residues. Germline V gene lookup returns CDR1 SGHTA and CDR2 FQGNSA.

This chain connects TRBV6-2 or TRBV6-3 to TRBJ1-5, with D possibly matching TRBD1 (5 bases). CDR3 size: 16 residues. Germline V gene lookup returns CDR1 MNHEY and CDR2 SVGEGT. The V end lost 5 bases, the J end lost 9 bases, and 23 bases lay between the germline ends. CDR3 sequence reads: CASSMGWGTRRGPQHF. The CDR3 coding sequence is TGTGCCAGCAGTATGGGGTGGGGGACCCGGCGGGGGCCCCAGCATTTT.

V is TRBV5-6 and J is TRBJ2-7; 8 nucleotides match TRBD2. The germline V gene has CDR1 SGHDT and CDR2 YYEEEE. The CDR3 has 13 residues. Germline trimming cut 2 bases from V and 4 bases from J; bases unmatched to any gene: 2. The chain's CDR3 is CASSFGGGYEQYV. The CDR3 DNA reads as TGTGCCAGCAGCTTTGGCGGGGGGTACGAGCAGTACGTC.

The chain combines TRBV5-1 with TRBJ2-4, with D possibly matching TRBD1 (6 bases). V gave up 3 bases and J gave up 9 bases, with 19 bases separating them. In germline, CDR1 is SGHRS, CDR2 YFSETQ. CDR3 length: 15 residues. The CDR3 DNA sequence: TGCGCCAGCAGCTATGACAGGTCCCGTGGGGCCATTCAGTACTTC. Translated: CASSYDRSRGAIQYF.

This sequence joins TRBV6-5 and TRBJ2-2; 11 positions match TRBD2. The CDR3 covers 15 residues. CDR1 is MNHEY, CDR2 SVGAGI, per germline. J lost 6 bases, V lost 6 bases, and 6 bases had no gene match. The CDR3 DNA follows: TGTGCCAGCAGACTAGCGGGGGACTTTGCCGGGGAGCTGTTTTTT. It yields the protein CASRLAGDFAGELFF.

The CDR3 DNA is TGTGCCAGCTCACCTCCGGGACAGGAAGGCGAGCAGTACGTC. Translation: CASSPPGQEGEQYV. This chain connects TRBV18 to TRBJ2-7; TRBD1 agrees at 8 bases. The junction had 7 bases not matched to a gene; V was cut back by 3 bases and J by 6 bases. CDR1 is KGHSH, CDR2 LQKENI, per germline. The CDR3 extends over 14 amino acids.

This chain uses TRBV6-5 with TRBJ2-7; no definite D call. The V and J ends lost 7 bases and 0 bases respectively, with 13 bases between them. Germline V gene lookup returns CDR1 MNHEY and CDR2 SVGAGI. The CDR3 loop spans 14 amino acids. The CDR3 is CASKRSGTSYEQYV. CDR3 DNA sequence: TGTGCCAGCAAGCGTTCAGGAACCTCCTACGAGCAGTACGTC.

CDR3 in amino acids: CASRGIGFNEQFF. CDR3 DNA sequence: TGTGCCAGCAGGGGGATCGGATTCAATGAGCAGTTCTTC. The V call is TRBV7-3, the J call TRBJ2-1; D is undetermined. CDR1 and CDR2 (germline): SGHTA, FQGTGA. Deletions cut 6 bases from V and 6 bases from J, with 12 bases between. The CDR3 extends over 13 amino acids.

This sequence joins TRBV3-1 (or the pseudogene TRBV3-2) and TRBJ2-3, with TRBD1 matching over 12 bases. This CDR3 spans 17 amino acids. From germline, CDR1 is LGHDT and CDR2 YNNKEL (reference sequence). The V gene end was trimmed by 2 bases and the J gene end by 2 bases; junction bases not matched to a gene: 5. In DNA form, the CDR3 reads TGTGCCAGCAGCCAAATCCGGGGACAGGGGGCCACAGATACGCAGTATTTT. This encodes CASSQIRGQGATDTQYF.

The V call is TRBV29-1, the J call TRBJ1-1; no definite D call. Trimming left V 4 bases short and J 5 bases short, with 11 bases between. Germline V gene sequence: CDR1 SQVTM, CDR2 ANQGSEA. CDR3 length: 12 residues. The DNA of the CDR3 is TGCAGCGTTGTTGAAGAGACGACTGAAGCTTTCTTT. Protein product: CSVVEETTEAFF.